This T cell receptor (beta chain) appears in the sequencing data of a study of blood T cell repertoires in COVID-19. Study overall: Samples representing acute and convalescent COVID-19 were sourced from the United States, Italy and Spain. T cells, B-cell-depleted T cells, or PBMCs supplied cDNA or gDNA.

The CDR3 loop spans 15 amino acids. The V end lost 3 bases, the J end lost 3 bases, and 11 bases lay between the germline ends. Germline-derived CDR1 and CDR2 are MDHEN and SYDVKM. Authors' processing steps: Amplification of reference gene primers provided the estimated nucleated cell counts. Profiling relied on immunoSEQ multiplex PCR, and the TCRdb table lists in-frame clones only, not all of them. The DNA was the basis for D and trimming; V, J and clone size are from that table. The sample holds under 95,000 clones, approximately 90% seen once. This clone appeared a single time. Sequencing input: peripheral blood. The rearrangement links TRBV28 to TRBJ2-2; D perhaps matches TRBD1 (6 bases). The receptor was isolated from a man aged 45 to 65 with COVID-19, enrolled during active disease. DNA for the CDR3: TGTGCCAGCAGTTTCTTGTACAGGGACACCGGGGAGCTGTTTTTT. It encodes CASSFLYRDTGELFF.